This TCR beta chain came from a study of T cell changes during pregnancy in multiple sclerosis. Libraries were prepared by immunoSEQ multiplex PCR; TCRdb keeps only in-frame clonotypes and omits some of them. The sample yields over 85,000 clones, 90% to 95% seen once. Germline values: CDR1 LGHNA, CDR2 YSLEER. The V end lost 5 bases, the J end lost 5 bases, and 16 bases lay between the germline ends. The CDR3 contains 14 residues. The sample consisted of peripheral blood, taken after pregnancy. The receptor was derived from a female donor in good health, enrolled as a control in a pregnancy study. The chain combines TRBV4-3 with TRBJ2-7; perhaps TRBD2 as D (6 bases). The CDR3 region has the DNA TGCGCCAGCAGCTACCTCCACCGGGGGAACGAGCAGTACTTC. Protein: CASSYLHRGNEQYF.